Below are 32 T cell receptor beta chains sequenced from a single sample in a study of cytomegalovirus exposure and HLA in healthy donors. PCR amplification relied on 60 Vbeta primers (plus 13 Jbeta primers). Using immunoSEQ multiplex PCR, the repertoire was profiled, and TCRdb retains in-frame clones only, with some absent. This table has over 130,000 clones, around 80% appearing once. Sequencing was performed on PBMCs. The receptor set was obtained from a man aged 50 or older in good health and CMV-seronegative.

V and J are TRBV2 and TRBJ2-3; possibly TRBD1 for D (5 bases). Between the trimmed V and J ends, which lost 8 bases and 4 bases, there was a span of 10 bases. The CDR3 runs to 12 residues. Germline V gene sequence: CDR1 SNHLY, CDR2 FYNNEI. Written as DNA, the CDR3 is TGTGCCAGCGAGCAGGGATCAGATACGCAGTATTTT. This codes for CASEQGSDTQYF.

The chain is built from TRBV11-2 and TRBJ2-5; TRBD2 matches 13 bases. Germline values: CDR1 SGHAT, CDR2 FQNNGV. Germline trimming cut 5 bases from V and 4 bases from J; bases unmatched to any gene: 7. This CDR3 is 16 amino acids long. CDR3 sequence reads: CASSPGTSGILETQYF. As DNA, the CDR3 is TGTGCCAGCAGCCCCGGGACTAGCGGGATTTTAGAGACCCAGTACTTC.

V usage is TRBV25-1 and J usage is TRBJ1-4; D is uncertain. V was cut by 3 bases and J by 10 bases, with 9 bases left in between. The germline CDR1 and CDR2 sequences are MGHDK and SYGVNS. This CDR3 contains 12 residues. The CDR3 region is CASSEGEGKLFF. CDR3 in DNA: TGTGCCAGCAGTGAGGGAGAGGGAAAACTGTTTTTT.

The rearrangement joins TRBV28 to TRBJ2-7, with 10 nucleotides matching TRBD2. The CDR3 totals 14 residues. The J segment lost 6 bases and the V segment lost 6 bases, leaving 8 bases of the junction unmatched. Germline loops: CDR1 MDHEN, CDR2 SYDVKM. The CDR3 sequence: CASRTSGRGAEQYF. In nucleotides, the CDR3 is TGTGCCAGCAGAACGAGCGGGAGGGGGGCCGAGCAGTACTTC.

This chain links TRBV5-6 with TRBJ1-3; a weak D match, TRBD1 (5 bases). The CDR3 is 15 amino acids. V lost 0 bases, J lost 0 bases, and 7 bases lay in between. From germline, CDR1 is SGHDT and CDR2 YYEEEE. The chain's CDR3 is CASSLGQSSGNTIYF. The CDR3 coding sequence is TGTGCCAGCAGCTTGGGACAGAGCTCTGGAAACACCATATATTTT.

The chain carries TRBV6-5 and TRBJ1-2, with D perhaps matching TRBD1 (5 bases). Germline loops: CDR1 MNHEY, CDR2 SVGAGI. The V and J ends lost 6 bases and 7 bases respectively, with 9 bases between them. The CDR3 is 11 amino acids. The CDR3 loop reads CASSGGSGYTF. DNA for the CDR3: TGTGCCAGCAGCGGGGGTAGTGGCTACACCTTC.

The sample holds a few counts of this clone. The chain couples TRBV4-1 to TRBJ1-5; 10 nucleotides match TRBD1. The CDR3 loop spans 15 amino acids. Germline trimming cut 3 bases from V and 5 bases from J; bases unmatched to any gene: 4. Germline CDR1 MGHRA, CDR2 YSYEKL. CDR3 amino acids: CASSQTGGGYQPQHF. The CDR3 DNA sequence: TGCGCCAGCAGCCAGACAGGGGGCGGGTATCAGCCCCAGCATTTT.

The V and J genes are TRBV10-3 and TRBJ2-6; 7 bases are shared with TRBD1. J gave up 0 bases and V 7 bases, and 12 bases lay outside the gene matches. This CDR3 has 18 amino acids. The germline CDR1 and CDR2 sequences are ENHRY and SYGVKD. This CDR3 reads CAITIDRAPRSGANVLTF. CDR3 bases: TGTGCCATCACTATTGACAGGGCCCCTCGCTCTGGGGCCAACGTCCTGACTTTC.

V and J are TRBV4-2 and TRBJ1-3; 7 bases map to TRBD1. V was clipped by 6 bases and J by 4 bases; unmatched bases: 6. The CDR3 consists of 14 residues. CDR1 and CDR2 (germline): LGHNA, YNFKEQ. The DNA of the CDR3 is TGTGCCAGCAGACGAACAGGGGTAGGAAACACCATATATTTT. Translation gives CASRRTGVGNTIYF.

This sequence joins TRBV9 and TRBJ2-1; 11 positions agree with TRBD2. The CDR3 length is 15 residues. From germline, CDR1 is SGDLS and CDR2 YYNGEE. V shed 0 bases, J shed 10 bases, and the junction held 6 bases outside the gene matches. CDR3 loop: CASSVDRASGGEQFF. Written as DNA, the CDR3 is TGTGCCAGCAGCGTAGACAGGGCTAGCGGGGGGGAGCAGTTCTTC.

CDR3: CASSLESRYEQYF. CDR3 nucleotide sequence: TGTGCCAGCAGTTTGGAGTCCCGCTACGAGCAGTACTTC. The chain carries TRBV27 and TRBJ2-7; D unresolved. This CDR3 contains 13 residues. The germline CDR1 and CDR2 sequences are MNHEY and SMNVEV (reference sequence). V dropped 3 bases and J dropped 3 bases, with 9 bases sitting between them.

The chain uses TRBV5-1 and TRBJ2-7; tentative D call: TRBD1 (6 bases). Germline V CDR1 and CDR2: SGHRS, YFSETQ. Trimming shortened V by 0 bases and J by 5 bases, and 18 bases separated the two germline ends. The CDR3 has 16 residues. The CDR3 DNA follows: TGCGCCAGCAGCTTGGCGGAGTACAGGGATGGGGACGAGCAGTACTTC. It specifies CASSLAEYRDGDEQYF.

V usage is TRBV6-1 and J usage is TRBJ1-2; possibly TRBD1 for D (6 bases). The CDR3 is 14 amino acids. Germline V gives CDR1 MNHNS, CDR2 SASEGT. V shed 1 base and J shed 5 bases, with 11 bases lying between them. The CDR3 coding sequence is TGTGCCAGCAGTGAAGGAGCAGGGGAGTATGGCTACACCTTC. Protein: CASSEGAGEYGYTF.

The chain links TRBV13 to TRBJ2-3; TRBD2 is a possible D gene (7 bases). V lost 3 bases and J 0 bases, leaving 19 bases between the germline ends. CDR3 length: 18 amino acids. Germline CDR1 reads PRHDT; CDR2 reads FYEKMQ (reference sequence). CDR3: CASSLRGGTKASTDTQYF. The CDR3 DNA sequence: TGTGCCAGCAGCTTGAGGGGGGGGACAAAAGCTAGCACAGATACGCAGTATTTT.

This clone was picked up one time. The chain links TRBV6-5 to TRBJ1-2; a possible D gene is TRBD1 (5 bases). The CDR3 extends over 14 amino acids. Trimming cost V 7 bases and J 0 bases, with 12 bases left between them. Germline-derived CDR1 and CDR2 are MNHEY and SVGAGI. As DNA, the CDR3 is TGTGCCAGCACCCCACAGGCATCTAACTATGGCTACACCTTC. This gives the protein CASTPQASNYGYTF.

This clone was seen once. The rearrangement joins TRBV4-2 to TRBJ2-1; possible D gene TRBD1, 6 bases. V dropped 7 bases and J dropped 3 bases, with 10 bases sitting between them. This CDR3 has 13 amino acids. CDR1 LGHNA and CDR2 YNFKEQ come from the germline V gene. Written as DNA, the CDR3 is TGTGCCAGCACAGAGACAGGCTACAATGAGCAGTTCTTC. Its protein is CASTETGYNEQFF.

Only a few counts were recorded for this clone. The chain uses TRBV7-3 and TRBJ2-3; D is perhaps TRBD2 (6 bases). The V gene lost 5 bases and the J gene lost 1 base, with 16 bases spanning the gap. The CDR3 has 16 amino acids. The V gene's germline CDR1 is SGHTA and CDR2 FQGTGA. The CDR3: CASSQFSGTGTDTQYF. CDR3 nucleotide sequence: TGTGCCAGCAGCCAATTTAGCGGAACAGGCACAGATACGCAGTATTTT.

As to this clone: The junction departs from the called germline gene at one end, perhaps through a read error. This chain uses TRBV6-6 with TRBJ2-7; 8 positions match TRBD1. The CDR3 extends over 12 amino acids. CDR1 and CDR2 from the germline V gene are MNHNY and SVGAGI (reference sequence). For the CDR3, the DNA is TGTGCCAGCAGTTTTCGATCGGGACAGGTACACTTC. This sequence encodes CASSFRSGQVHF.

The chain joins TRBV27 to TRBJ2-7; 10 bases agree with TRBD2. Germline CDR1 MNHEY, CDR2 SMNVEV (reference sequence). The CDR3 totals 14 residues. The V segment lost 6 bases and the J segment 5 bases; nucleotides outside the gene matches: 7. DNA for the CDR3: TGTGCCAGCAGCCCTAGCGGGGGCATGAACGAGCAGTACTTC. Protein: CASSPSGGMNEQYF.

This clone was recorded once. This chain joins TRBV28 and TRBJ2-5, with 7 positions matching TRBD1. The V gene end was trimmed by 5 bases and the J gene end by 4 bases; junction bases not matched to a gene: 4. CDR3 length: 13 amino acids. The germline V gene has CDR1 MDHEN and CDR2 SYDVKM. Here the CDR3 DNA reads TGTGCCAGCAGTGGGGCAGGGGGAGAGACCCAGTACTTC. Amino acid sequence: CASSGAGGETQYF.

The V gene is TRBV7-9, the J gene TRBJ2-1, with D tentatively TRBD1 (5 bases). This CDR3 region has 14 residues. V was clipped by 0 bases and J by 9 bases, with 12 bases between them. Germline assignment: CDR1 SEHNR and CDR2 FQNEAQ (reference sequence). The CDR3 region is CASSLAPVGVEQFF. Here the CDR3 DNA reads TGTGCCAGCAGCTTAGCCCCTGTAGGGGTTGAGCAGTTCTTC. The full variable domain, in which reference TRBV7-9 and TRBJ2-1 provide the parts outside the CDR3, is DTGVSQNPRHKITKRGQNVTFRCDPISEHNRLYWYRQTLGQGPEFLTYFQNEAQLEKSRLLSDRFSAERPKGSFSTLEIQRTEQGDSAMYLCASSLAPVGVEQFFGPGTRLTVL.

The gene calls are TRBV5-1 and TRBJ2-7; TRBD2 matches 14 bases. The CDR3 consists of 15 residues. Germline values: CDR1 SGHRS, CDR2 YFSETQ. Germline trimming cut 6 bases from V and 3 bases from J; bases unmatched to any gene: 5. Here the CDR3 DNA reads TGCGCCAGCATTGGACTAGCGGGAGGTAACTACGAGCAGTACTTC. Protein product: CASIGLAGGNYEQYF.

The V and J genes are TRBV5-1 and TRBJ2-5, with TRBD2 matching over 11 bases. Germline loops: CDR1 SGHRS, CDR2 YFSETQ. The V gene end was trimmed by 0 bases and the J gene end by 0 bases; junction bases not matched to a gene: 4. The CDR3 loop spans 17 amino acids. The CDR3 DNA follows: TGCGCCAGCAGCTTGGCCCCTAGCGGGGGGAACCAAGAGACCCAGTACTTC. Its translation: CASSLAPSGGNQETQYF.

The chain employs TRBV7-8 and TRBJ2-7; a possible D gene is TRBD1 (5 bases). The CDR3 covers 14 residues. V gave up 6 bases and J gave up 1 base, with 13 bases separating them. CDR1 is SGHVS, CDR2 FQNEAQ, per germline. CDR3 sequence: CASSSQGGSYEQYF. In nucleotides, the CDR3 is TGTGCCAGCAGTTCCCAGGGTGGATCCTACGAGCAGTACTTC.

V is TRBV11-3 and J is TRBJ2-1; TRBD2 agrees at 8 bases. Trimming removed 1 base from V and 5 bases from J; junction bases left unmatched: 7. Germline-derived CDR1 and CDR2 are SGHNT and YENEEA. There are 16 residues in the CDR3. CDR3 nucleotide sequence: TGTGCCAGCAGCTTAGTAGATAGCGGGGCCAACAATGAGCAGTTCTTC. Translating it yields CASSLVDSGANNEQFF.

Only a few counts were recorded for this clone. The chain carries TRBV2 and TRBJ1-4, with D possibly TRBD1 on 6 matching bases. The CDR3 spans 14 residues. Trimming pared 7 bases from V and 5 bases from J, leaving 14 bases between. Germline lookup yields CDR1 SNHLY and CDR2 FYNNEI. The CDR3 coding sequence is TGTGCCAGCATAACCGGGGGGCAGAATGAAAAACTGTTTTTT. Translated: CASITGGQNEKLFF.

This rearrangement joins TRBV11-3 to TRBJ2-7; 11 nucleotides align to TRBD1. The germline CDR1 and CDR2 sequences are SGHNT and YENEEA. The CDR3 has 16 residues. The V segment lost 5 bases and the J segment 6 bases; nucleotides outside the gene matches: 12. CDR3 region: CASSPSHGTGGSEQYF. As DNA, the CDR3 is TGTGCCAGCAGCCCCTCCCACGGGACAGGGGGATCCGAGCAGTACTTC.

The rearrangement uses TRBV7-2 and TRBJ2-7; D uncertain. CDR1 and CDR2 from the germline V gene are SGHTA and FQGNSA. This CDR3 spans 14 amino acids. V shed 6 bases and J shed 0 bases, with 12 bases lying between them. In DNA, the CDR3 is TGTGCCAGCAGTTCTATGCCGAGCTCCTACGAGCAGTACTTC. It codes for CASSSMPSSYEQYF.

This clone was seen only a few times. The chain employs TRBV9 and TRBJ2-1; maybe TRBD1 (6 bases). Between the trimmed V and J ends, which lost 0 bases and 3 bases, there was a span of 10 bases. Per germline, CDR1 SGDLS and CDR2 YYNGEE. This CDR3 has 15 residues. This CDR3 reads CASSVVGAVYNEQFF. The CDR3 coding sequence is TGTGCCAGCAGCGTAGTGGGGGCCGTCTACAATGAGCAGTTCTTC.

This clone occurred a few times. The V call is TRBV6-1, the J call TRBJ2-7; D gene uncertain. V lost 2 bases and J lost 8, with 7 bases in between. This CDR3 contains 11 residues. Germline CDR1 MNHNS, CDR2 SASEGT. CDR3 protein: CASSELSQQYF. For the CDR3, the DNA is TGTGCCAGCAGTGAACTTTCCCAGCAGTACTTC.

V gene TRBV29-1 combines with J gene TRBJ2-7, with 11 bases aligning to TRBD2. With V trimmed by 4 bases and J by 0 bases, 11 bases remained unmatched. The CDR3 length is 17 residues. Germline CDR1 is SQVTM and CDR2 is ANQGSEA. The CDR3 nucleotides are TGCAGCGTTGGTGGGCTAGCGGGAGGCCTGAGCTCCTACGAGCAGTACTTC. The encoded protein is CSVGGLAGGLSSYEQYF.

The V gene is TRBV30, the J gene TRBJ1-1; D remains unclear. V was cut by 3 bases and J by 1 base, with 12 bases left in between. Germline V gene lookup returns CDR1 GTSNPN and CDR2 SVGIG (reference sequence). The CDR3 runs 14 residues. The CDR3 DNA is TGTGCCTGGAGGCGTGGCCCGGGGAACACTGAAGCTTTCTTT. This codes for CAWRRGPGNTEAFF.